Listed below are T cell receptor beta chains from one sample, sequenced in a study of regulatory T cells in long-lasting Graves disease. TCRdb independently ran MiXCR on the multiplex PCR reads; one entry per CDR3 protein. The sample comprises roughly 520,000 distinct CDR3 sequences, around 12% of which are singletons, and roughly 8.2% rests with the top ten. This same sample was also part of a study on T cells in Graves' hyperthyroidism and ophthalmopathy.

Sequenced here: peripheral blood mononuclear cells (PBMCs), sampled at new diagnosis, from a patient treated with antithyroid drugs. These receptor sequences come from a woman between 25 and 40 years old with Graves disease. Each CDR3 is given with its conserved first and last residue. The order of the fields is clone size, D gene, V gene, J gene, CDR3 DNA, CDR3 protein. A D gene is named only where the DNA matches it firmly. Where a row states a size, it is once, few, many or the class of an expanded clone; other rows omit it.

abundance: many
d_gene: TRBD1
v_gene: TRBV6-2/TRBV6-3
j_gene: TRBJ1-3
CDR3nt: TGTGCCAGCAGAGAAACAGGGGGCGCATTAAGCTCTGGAAACACCATATATTTT
CDR3aa: CASRETGGALSSGNTIYF

abundance: few
d_gene: TRBD1
v_gene: TRBV5-8
j_gene: TRBJ1-3
CDR3nt: TGTGCCAGCAGCTTGAAGGCGGGACAGGCGTCTGGAAACACCATATATTTT
CDR3aa: CASSLKAGQASGNTIYF

abundance: many
d_gene: .
v_gene: TRBV2
j_gene: TRBJ1-4
CDR3nt: TGTGCCAGCAGTGTCCGGGACCCTAATGAAAAACTGTTTTTT
CDR3aa: CASSVRDPNEKLFF

abundance: .
d_gene: .
v_gene: TRBV25-1
j_gene: TRBJ2-5
CDR3nt: TGTGCCAGCAGTGAATCTTTCCCTCAAGAGACCCAGTACTTC
CDR3aa: CASSESFPQETQYF

abundance: .
d_gene: TRBD1
v_gene: TRBV11-2
j_gene: TRBJ2-5
CDR3nt: TGTGCCAGCAGCCGGTCCCCTGGACAGGGGACCCAGTACTTC
CDR3aa: CASSRSPGQGTQYF

abundance: many
d_gene: .
v_gene: TRBV28
j_gene: TRBJ1-1
CDR3nt: TGTGCCAGCAGTTGGGGGGGGTACAGATTGAACACTGAAGCTTTCTTT
CDR3aa: CASSWGGYRLNTEAFF

abundance: many
d_gene: .
v_gene: TRBV12-3/TRBV12-4
j_gene: TRBJ1-1
CDR3nt: TGTGCCAGCAGTTTAGCCCCACCGGGCCGCACTGAAGCTTTCTTT
CDR3aa: CASSLAPPGRTEAFF

abundance: many
d_gene: TRBD1
v_gene: TRBV12-3/TRBV12-4
j_gene: TRBJ2-1
CDR3nt: TGTGCCAGCAGTGGGGGGGACAGGGGGCCCAGCTCCTACAATGAGCAGTTCTTC
CDR3aa: CASSGGDRGPSSYNEQFF

abundance: .
d_gene: TRBD1
v_gene: TRBV3-1
j_gene: TRBJ2-3
CDR3nt: TGTGCCAGCAGCCCCCGGGACAGGGGGCGCACAGATACGCAGTATTTT
CDR3aa: CASSPRDRGRTDTQYF

abundance: many
d_gene: .
v_gene: TRBV30
j_gene: TRBJ1-1
CDR3nt: TGTGCCTGGACCACATGGGGGGCCGGCACTGAAGCTTTCTTT
CDR3aa: CAWTTWGAGTEAFF

abundance: many
d_gene: .
v_gene: TRBV2
j_gene: TRBJ2-5
CDR3nt: TGTGCCAGCCAGCTAAATGGAGAGACCCAGTACTTC
CDR3aa: CASQLNGETQYF

abundance: many
d_gene: .
v_gene: TRBV18
j_gene: TRBJ2-1
CDR3nt: TGTGCCAGCTCACCCCCCGTGGGTGAGCAGTTCTTC
CDR3aa: CASSPPVGEQFF

abundance: many
d_gene: .
v_gene: TRBV15
j_gene: TRBJ2-1
CDR3nt: TGTGCCACCAGCAGAGTAAGGGGCCCTTACAATGAGCAGTTCTTC
CDR3aa: CATSRVRGPYNEQFF

abundance: many
d_gene: .
v_gene: TRBV11-2
j_gene: TRBJ2-5
CDR3nt: TGTGCCAGCAGCCCGCGCGGGGAGTCCCAGTACTTC
CDR3aa: CASSPRGESQYF

abundance: many
d_gene: TRBD1
v_gene: TRBV24-1
j_gene: TRBJ1-5
CDR3nt: TGTGCCACCAGTGCAGGGGGCCAAGGTAGCAATCAGCCCCAGCATTTT
CDR3aa: CATSAGGQGSNQPQHF

abundance: many
d_gene: .
v_gene: TRBV28
j_gene: TRBJ2-5
CDR3nt: TGTGCCAGCAGACGGCGGTCCCAAGAGACCCAGTACTTC
CDR3aa: CASRRRSQETQYF

abundance: few
d_gene: .
v_gene: TRBV6-1
j_gene: TRBJ2-5
CDR3nt: TGTGCCAGCACTTCCCGCAGGGCTGAGACCCAGTACTTC
CDR3aa: CASTSRRAETQYF

abundance: many
d_gene: .
v_gene: TRBV11-2
j_gene: TRBJ2-1
CDR3nt: TGTGCCAGCAGCTTACGTCCGAGCACCTACAATGAGCAGTTCTTC
CDR3aa: CASSLRPSTYNEQFF

abundance: many
d_gene: .
v_gene: TRBV18
j_gene: TRBJ2-7
CDR3nt: TGTGCCAGCTCACCGGCACAGAACGAGCAGTACTTC
CDR3aa: CASSPAQNEQYF

abundance: .
d_gene: TRBD1
v_gene: TRBV12-3/TRBV12-4
j_gene: TRBJ2-7
CDR3nt: TGTGCCAGCAGTTTTAACAGGGGTGGTCGGTACTTC
CDR3aa: CASSFNRGGRYF

abundance: many
d_gene: TRBD1
v_gene: TRBV5-6
j_gene: TRBJ2-1
CDR3nt: TGTGCCAGCAGCCGAGGGGACAGGGGTTTCCTTTCGGATGAGCAGTTCTTC
CDR3aa: CASSRGDRGFLSDEQFF

abundance: many
d_gene: TRBD1
v_gene: TRBV11-2
j_gene: TRBJ1-1
CDR3nt: TGTGCCAGCAGCTTAGTCGCAGGGGGAAACACTGAAGCTTTCTTT
CDR3aa: CASSLVAGGNTEAFF

abundance: .
d_gene: .
v_gene: TRBV6-2/TRBV6-3
j_gene: TRBJ1-5
CDR3nt: TGTGCCAGCAGTCCACACTCGAATAGCAATCAGCCCCAGCATTTT
CDR3aa: CASSPHSNSNQPQHF

abundance: many
d_gene: .
v_gene: TRBV11-2
j_gene: TRBJ2-5
CDR3nt: TGTGCCAGCAGCTTATTTTGGGCGACAGCGAAAGAGACCCAGTACTTC
CDR3aa: CASSLFWATAKETQYF

abundance: many
d_gene: TRBD2
v_gene: TRBV28
j_gene: TRBJ2-1
CDR3nt: TGTGCCAGCAGTTTAGAATTAGCGGGCAACAATGAGCAGTTCTTC
CDR3aa: CASSLELAGNNEQFF

abundance: many
d_gene: .
v_gene: TRBV9
j_gene: TRBJ2-2
CDR3nt: TGTGCCAGCAGCGTAGATTCCGGGAACACCGGGGAGCTGTTTTTT
CDR3aa: CASSVDSGNTGELFF

abundance: many
d_gene: TRBD2
v_gene: TRBV5-1
j_gene: TRBJ2-6
CDR3nt: TGCGCCAGCAGCTTGTTTGCTAGCGGGAGTTCTGGGGCCAACGTCCTGACTTTC
CDR3aa: CASSLFASGSSGANVLTF

abundance: .
d_gene: TRBD1
v_gene: TRBV7-9
j_gene: TRBJ1-2
CDR3nt: TGTGCCAGCAGCCGTAAACAGGGGAGCTACACCTTC
CDR3aa: CASSRKQGSYTF

abundance: few
d_gene: .
v_gene: TRBV2
j_gene: TRBJ1-5
CDR3nt: TGTGCCAGCAGTGATCAGGGTTATCAGCCCCAGCATTTT
CDR3aa: CASSDQGYQPQHF

abundance: many
d_gene: .
v_gene: TRBV2
j_gene: TRBJ2-1
CDR3nt: TGTGCCAGCAGTGAAGAACCCCCGCCCAGGTTCTTC
CDR3aa: CASSEEPPPRFF

abundance: many
d_gene: .
v_gene: TRBV2
j_gene: TRBJ2-7
CDR3nt: TGTGCCAGCTTCCGGGACATCGGCCACGAGCAGTACTTC
CDR3aa: CASFRDIGHEQYF

abundance: many
d_gene: TRBD1
v_gene: TRBV11-3
j_gene: TRBJ2-7
CDR3nt: TGTGCCAGCACCCAATTCGACAGGGGATCCGAGCAGTACTTC
CDR3aa: CASTQFDRGSEQYF

abundance: many
d_gene: .
v_gene: TRBV20-1
j_gene: TRBJ1-1
CDR3nt: TGCAGTGCCTACAGAGACACTGAAGCTTTCTTT
CDR3aa: CSAYRDTEAFF

abundance: .
d_gene: .
v_gene: TRBV7-9
j_gene: TRBJ2-7
CDR3nt: TGTGCCAGCAGCTTACTGACGGCCACTAAGGAGCAGTACTTC
CDR3aa: CASSLLTATKEQYF

abundance: many
d_gene: TRBD2
v_gene: TRBV2
j_gene: TRBJ2-7
CDR3nt: TGTGCCAGCAGTGCCAGCCCTAGCGGGAGCCCCAACGAGCAGTACTTC
CDR3aa: CASSASPSGSPNEQYF

abundance: many
d_gene: .
v_gene: TRBV6-5
j_gene: TRBJ1-1
CDR3nt: TGTGCCAGCAGTTACTCGGCCAAGTTGAACACTGAAGCTTTCTTT
CDR3aa: CASSYSAKLNTEAFF

abundance: many
d_gene: .
v_gene: TRBV3-1
j_gene: TRBJ1-1
CDR3nt: TGTGCCAGCAGCCAAGACGGCGGTATGAACACTGAAGCTTTCTTT
CDR3aa: CASSQDGGMNTEAFF

abundance: many
d_gene: TRBD1
v_gene: TRBV2
j_gene: TRBJ2-3
CDR3nt: TGTGCCAGTGGGAGAGACAGGGGCACAGATACGCAGTATTTT
CDR3aa: CASGRDRGTDTQYF

abundance: many
d_gene: .
v_gene: TRBV9
j_gene: TRBJ1-1
CDR3nt: TGTGCCAGCAGCGGAGGAGCGGCGACTGAAGCTTTCTTT
CDR3aa: CASSGGAATEAFF

abundance: many
d_gene: TRBD2
v_gene: TRBV27
j_gene: TRBJ2-7
CDR3nt: TGTGCCAGCAGGTGGACTAGCGGGAGCCCCTACGAGCAGTACTTC
CDR3aa: CASRWTSGSPYEQYF

abundance: many
d_gene: .
v_gene: TRBV28
j_gene: TRBJ2-7
CDR3nt: TGTGCCAGCAAACGGGACTCTTTGTACGAGCAGTACTTC
CDR3aa: CASKRDSLYEQYF

abundance: many
d_gene: .
v_gene: TRBV2
j_gene: TRBJ2-7
CDR3nt: TGTGCCAGCAGTGTTCCCAGCGGGCGGAACGAGCAGTACTTC
CDR3aa: CASSVPSGRNEQYF

abundance: many
d_gene: .
v_gene: TRBV12-3/TRBV12-4
j_gene: TRBJ1-5
CDR3nt: TGTGCCAGCAGTCCTCCCGCTAATCAGCCCCAGCATTTT
CDR3aa: CASSPPANQPQHF

abundance: few
d_gene: .
v_gene: TRBV5-6
j_gene: TRBJ2-7
CDR3nt: TGTGCCAGCAGCTTTCTGGACAGACCGTACGAGCAGTACTTC
CDR3aa: CASSFLDRPYEQYF

abundance: .
d_gene: TRBD2
v_gene: TRBV4-1
j_gene: TRBJ2-1
CDR3nt: TGCGCCAGCAGCCAAGGGGGACTAGCGGGACCTGGGGGCTACAATGAGCAGTTCTTC
CDR3aa: CASSQGGLAGPGGYNEQFF

abundance: many
d_gene: .
v_gene: TRBV18
j_gene: TRBJ2-7
CDR3nt: TGTGCCAGCTCACCCGTCACAGACTACGAGCAGTACTTC
CDR3aa: CASSPVTDYEQYF

abundance: many
d_gene: .
v_gene: TRBV7-3
j_gene: TRBJ1-5
CDR3nt: TGTGCCAGCAGCTTACAACAGGGAACTGAGTTGGGCAATCAGCCCCAGCATTTT
CDR3aa: CASSLQQGTELGNQPQHF

abundance: few
d_gene: .
v_gene: TRBV5-6
j_gene: TRBJ2-7
CDR3nt: TGTGCCAGCAGCGTGACAGCTTCCAGGGAGCAGTACTTC
CDR3aa: CASSVTASREQYF

abundance: .
d_gene: .
v_gene: TRBV7-8
j_gene: TRBJ2-4
CDR3nt: TGTGCCAGCAGCTCCGCCTGGCCGAAAATGGATATTCAGTACTTC
CDR3aa: CASSSAWPKMDIQYF

abundance: .
d_gene: .
v_gene: TRBV6-1
j_gene: TRBJ1-5
CDR3nt: TGTGCCAGCAGTGAAGTTTGGGGGCAGCCCCAGCATTTT
CDR3aa: CASSEVWGQPQHF

abundance: few
d_gene: TRBD2
v_gene: TRBV4-1
j_gene: TRBJ2-7
CDR3nt: TGCGCCAGCAGCCAAGCATTTGGGGAGGGCGAGCAGTACTTC
CDR3aa: CASSQAFGEGEQYF

abundance: many
d_gene: .
v_gene: TRBV27
j_gene: TRBJ2-1
CDR3nt: TGTGCCAGCGGGGATAGCGGCTACAATGAGCAGTTCTTC
CDR3aa: CASGDSGYNEQFF

abundance: many
d_gene: .
v_gene: TRBV11-2
j_gene: TRBJ2-4
CDR3nt: TGTGCCAGCAGCTCGGTTCTGGGGCGAGAAAACATTCAGTACTTC
CDR3aa: CASSSVLGRENIQYF

abundance: many
d_gene: .
v_gene: TRBV18
j_gene: TRBJ1-1
CDR3nt: TGTGCCAGCTCACCACGACCGGGACAGAACACTGAAGCTTTCTTT
CDR3aa: CASSPRPGQNTEAFF